This T cell receptor (beta chain) originates from a study of blood T cell repertoires in COVID-19. Trimming took off 4 bases at V and 0 bases at J, with 9 bases between the two ends. CDR1 and CDR2 (germline): MNHEY, SMNVEV (reference sequence). This CDR3 is built from 14 residues. The data were produced by immunoSEQ multiplex PCR, yet TCRdb's version contains in-frame clones alone and is incomplete. The sample has approximately 330,000 clones, under 90% seen once; the top ten hold about 9.4%. This clone has just one count. The source of this sequence is a woman in her 30s who had recovered from COVID-19. The sample comprised PBMCs or T cells enriched from blood (not recorded which). The chain joins TRBV27 to TRBJ1-2; TRBD1 is a possible D gene (5 bases). CDR3 protein: CASSWGGTNYGYTF. CDR3 in DNA: TGTGCCAGCAGTTGGGGGGGGACTAACTATGGCTACACCTTC.